This paragraph covers one T cell receptor beta chain sequence. No antigen is known for it. No clone much larger than this one lies a single base away; base qualities are absent. CDR1 and CDR2 are drawn from the germline V gene: MGHRA, YSYEKL. The CDR3 goes from the cysteine to the phenylalanine over 16 residues. The CDR3 DNA has 48 bases and is translated from base 1. V has 1 base trimmed and J has 10 bases trimmed; junction bases matching no gene number 9. The CDR3 regions of human TCRbeta chains were analyzed by immunosequencing. As for how the authors treated the data: TCRs in the repertoires were matched against a reference library of SARS-CoV-2-specific TCRs that had been generated with the MIRA antigen-specificity platform. Breadth was defined as the fraction of unique TCRs that were SARS-CoV-2-associated. Depth was defined as the fraction of total T cells that were SARS-CoV-2-associated. Using the MIRA data, each spike-specific TCR was assigned both to the spike region to which the TCR was reactive and to a CD4 or CD8 class. Log10-transformed breadth and depth values were compared by one-way ANOVA with Sidak's multiple comparisons tests. Held by TCRdb, this immuneACCESS table contains in-frame sequences only and omits some clones. Under half of the omission traces to an unresolved V gene where checked; the cause of the rest is unknown. The V and J calls and clone size were taken over from that table, and D and trimming were inferred from the DNA. The sample records around 91,000 clones, about 88% of which are singletons. The ten top clones hold roughly 19% of the sample.

The data derive from a study of T cell responses to AZD1222 COVID-19 vaccine (dated by TCRdb to the early 2020s). Broadly, across the study: Because spike-specific TCR depth and breadth did not differ between the two schedules, AZD1222 recipients who got a second dose at roughly 4 weeks were pooled with those who got a second dose at roughly 12 weeks. Trial participants were enrolled by age into subgroups of 18-55, 56-69 and 70-plus years, and around 140, 26 and 57 TCR-sequenced participants, respectively, were included in these subgroups. TCR sequencing covered over 230 trial participants: 207 given two doses of AZD1222 and approximately 26 given two doses of MenACWY control vaccine.

Here is what the overall study found, with its caveats: In the small 56-69-year group, the increase in depth fell short of significance, most likely because of low power. Vaccine-associated CD4 TCRs spanned the whole spike protein, with dominant responses in regions 160-218 and 743-854. Conclusions about previously exposed vaccinees are limited because only six or seven AZD1222 recipients were SARS-CoV-2 seropositive at baseline. A significant rise in spike-specific TCR breadth and depth was observed after two AZD1222 doses relative to day 0 and relative to MenACWY recipients. Epitopes outside the regions mutated in the B.1.351 and B.1.1.7 variants were reportedly recognized by nearly half of the unique spike-specific TCRs. Most participants were white British and females outnumbered males, and the authors suggested that clonal diversity may have been underestimated. No day 14 peak-response samples were available, so repertoires were characterized only after the peak T cell response.

Per the publication, the time point label means: baseline before first vaccination. Vaccinee samples came from UK trials COV001 and COV002, including a single-blind randomized controlled phase 2/3 trial of AZD1222 (ChAdOx1 nCoV-19) in healthy adults. For TCRbeta chain sequencing, PBMC samples from trial participants were taken at day 0 and at day 28 after the second dose. This receptor was obtained from an adult in good health. Sequenced material: peripheral blood, taken on day 0 of AZD1222 vaccination. Rearrangement joined TRBV4-1 to TRBJ2-1, and TRBD2 aligns with 11 junction nucleotides. The nucleotide sequence reads TGCGCCAGCAGCCAAGGGGGTAGCGGGAGGGCCAGCGAGCAGTTCTTC. The translation is CASSQGGSGRASEQFF.